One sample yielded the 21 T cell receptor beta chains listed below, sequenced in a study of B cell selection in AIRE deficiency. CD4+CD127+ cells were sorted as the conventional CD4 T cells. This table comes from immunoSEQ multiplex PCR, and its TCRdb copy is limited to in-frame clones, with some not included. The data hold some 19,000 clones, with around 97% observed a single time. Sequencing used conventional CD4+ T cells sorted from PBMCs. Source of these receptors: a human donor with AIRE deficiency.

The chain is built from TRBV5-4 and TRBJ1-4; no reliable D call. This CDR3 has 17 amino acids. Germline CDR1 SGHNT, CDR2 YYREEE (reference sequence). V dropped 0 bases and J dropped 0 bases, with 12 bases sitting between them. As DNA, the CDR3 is TGTGCCAGCAGCTTGGGAGGGCAGCTTCCAACTAATGAAAAACTGTTTTTT. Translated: CASSLGGQLPTNEKLFF.

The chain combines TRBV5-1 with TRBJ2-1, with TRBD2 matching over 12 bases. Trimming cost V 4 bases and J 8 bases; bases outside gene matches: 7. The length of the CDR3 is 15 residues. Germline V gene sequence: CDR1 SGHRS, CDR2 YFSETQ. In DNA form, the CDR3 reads TGCGCCAGCAGCCAACTAGCGGGAGGAGAGTATGAGCAGTTCTTC. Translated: CASSQLAGGEYEQFF.

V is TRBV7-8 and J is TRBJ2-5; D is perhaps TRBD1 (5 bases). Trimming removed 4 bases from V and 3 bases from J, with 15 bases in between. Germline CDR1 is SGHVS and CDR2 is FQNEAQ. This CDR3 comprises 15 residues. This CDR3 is CASSSPWGREETQYF. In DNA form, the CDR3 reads TGTGCCAGCAGCTCACCTTGGGGCAGAGAAGAGACCCAGTACTTC.

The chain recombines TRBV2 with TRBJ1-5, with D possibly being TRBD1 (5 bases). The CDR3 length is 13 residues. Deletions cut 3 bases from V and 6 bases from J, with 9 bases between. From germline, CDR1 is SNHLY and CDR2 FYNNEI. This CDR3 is CASSEWGSQPQHF. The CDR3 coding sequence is TGTGCCAGCAGTGAGTGGGGGAGTCAGCCCCAGCATTTT.

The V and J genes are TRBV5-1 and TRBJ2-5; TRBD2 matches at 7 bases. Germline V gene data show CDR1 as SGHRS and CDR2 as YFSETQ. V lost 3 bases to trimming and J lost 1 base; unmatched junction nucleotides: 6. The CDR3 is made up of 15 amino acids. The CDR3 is CASSSTGTTQETQYF. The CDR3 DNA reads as TGCGCCAGCAGCTCGACGGGGACTACCCAAGAGACCCAGTACTTC.

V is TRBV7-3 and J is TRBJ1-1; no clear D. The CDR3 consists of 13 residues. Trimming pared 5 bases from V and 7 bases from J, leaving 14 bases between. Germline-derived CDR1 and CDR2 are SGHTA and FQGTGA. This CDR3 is CASSGQVGSEAFF. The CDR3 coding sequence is TGTGCCAGCAGCGGCCAAGTAGGGAGTGAAGCTTTCTTT.

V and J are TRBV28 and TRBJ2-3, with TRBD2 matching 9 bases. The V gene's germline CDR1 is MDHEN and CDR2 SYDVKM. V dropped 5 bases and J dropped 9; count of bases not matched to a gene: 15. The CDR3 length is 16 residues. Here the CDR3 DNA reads TGTGCCAGCAGTCATACTACTAGCGGGCAAAAAAGGACGCAGTATTTT. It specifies CASSHTTSGQKRTQYF.

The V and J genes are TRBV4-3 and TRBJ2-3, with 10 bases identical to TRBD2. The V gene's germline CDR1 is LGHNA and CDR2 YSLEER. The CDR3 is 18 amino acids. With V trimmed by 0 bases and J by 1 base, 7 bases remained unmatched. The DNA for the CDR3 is TGCGCCAGCAGCCAAGATGAGCGGGGGGGGCCCCGCACAGATACGCAGTATTTT. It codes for CASSQDERGGPRTDTQYF.

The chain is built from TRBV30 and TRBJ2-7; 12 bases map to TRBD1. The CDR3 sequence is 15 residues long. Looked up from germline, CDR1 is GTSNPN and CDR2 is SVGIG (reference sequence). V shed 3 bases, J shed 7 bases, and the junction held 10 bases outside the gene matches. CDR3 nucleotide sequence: TGTGCCTGGAGGGACCTGGGACAGGGGGCGAGTGAGCAGTACTTC. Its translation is CAWRDLGQGASEQYF. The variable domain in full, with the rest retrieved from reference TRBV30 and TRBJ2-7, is SQTIHQWPATLVQPVGSPLSLECTVEGTSNPNLYWYRQAAGRGLQLLFYSVGIGQISSEVPQNLSASRPQDRQFILSSKKLLLSDSGFYLCAWRDLGQGASEQYFGPGTRLTVT.

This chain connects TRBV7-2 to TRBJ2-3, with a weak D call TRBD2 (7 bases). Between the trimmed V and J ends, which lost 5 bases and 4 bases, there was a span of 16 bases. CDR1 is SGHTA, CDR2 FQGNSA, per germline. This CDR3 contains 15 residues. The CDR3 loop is CASSPWGGLPDTQYF. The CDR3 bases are TGTGCCAGCAGCCCTTGGGGGGGCCTCCCAGATACGCAGTATTTT.

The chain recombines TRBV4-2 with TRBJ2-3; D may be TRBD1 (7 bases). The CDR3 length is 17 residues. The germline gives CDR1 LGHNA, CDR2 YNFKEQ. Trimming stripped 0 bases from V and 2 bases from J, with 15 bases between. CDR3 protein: CASSQDFVRGATDTQYF. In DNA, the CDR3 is TGTGCCAGCAGCCAAGATTTCGTCAGGGGGGCCACAGATACGCAGTATTTT.

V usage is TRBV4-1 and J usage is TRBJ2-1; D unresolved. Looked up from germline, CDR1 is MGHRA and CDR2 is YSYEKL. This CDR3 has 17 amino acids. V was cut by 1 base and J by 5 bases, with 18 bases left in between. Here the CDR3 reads CASSQGGLVLGDNEQFF. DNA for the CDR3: TGCGCCAGCAGCCAAGGAGGTCTGGTTCTAGGTGACAATGAGCAGTTCTTC.

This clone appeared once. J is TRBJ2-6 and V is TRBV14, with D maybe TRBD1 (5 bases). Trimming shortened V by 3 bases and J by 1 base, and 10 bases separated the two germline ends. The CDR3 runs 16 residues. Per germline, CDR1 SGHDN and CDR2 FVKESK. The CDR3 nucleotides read TGTGCCAGCAGCCATCCAGGGTGGTCTGGGGCCAACGTCCTGACTTTC. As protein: CASSHPGWSGANVLTF. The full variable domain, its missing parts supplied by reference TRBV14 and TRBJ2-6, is EAGVTQFPSHSVIEKGQTVTLRCDPISGHDNLYWYRRVMGKEIKFLLHFVKESKQDESGMPNNRFLAERTGGTYSTLKVQPAELEDSGVYFCASSHPGWSGANVLTFGAGSRLTVL.

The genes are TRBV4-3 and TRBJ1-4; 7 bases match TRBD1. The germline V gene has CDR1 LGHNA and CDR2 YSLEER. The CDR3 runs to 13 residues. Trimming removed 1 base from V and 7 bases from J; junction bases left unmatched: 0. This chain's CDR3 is CASSQGQGEKLFF. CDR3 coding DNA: TGCGCCAGCAGCCAAGGACAGGGTGAAAAACTGTTTTTT.

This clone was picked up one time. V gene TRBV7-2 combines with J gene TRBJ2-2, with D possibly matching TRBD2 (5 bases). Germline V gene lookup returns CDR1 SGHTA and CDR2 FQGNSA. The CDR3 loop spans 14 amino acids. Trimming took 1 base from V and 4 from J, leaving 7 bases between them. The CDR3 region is CASSLVGSTGELFF. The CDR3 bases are TGTGCCAGCAGCTTAGTTGGGAGCACCGGGGAGCTGTTTTTT.

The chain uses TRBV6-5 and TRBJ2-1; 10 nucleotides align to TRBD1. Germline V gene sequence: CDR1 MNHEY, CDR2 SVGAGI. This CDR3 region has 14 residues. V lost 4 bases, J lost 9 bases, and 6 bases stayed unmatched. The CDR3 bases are TGTGCCAGCAGTTGGGACAGGGGTTTGAGTGAGCAGTTCTTC. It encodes CASSWDRGLSEQFF.

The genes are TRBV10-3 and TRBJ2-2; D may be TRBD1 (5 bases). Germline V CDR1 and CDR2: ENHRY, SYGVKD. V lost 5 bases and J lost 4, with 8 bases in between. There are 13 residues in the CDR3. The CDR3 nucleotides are TGTGCCATCAGTAGACAGACCACCGGGGAGCTGTTTTTT. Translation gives CAISRQTTGELFF.

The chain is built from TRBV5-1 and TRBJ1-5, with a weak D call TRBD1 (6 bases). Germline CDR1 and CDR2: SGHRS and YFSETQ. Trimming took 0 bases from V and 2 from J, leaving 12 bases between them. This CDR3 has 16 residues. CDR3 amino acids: CASSLGTATGNQPQHF. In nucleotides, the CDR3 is TGCGCCAGCAGCTTGGGGACAGCGACGGGCAATCAGCCCCAGCATTTT.

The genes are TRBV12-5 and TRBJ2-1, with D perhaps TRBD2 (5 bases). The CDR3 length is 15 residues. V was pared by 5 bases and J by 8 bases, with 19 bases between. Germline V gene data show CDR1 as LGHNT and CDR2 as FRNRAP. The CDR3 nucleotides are TGTGCTAGTGGTGTGTCGTCGGGGTTGGTGGATGAGCAGTTCTTC. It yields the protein CASGVSSGLVDEQFF.

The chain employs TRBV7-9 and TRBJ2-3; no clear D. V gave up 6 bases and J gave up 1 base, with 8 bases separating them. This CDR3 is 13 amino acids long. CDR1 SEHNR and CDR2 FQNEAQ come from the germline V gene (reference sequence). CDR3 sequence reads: CASRYTRTDTQYF. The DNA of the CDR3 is TGTGCCAGCAGATATACCCGCACAGATACGCAGTATTTT.

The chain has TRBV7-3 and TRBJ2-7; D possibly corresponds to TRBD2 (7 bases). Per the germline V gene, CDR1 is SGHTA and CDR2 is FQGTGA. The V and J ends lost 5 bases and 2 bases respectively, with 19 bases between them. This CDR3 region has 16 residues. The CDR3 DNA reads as TGTGCCAGCAGCCGAGGGGGGGCACAGGGCCCCTACGAGCAGTACTTC. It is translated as CASSRGGAQGPYEQYF.